This TCR beta chain was identified during a study of cytomegalovirus exposure and HLA in healthy donors. Germline V gene sequence: CDR1 SGHTA, CDR2 FQGTGA. V was cut by 3 bases and J by 0 bases, with 6 bases left in between. This CDR3 region has 14 residues. In the PCR, 60 Vbeta and 13 Jbeta primers were used. This table comes from immunoSEQ multiplex PCR, and its TCRdb copy is limited to in-frame clones, with some not included. The repertoire includes 130,000 or so clones, 73% of them detected once, and 2% to 2.5% sits in the top ten. This clone was seen a single time. Its matching antigen is unknown. General observations from the study: In a later analysis, DRB1 alleles had the most associated TCRs; HLA-C alleles the fewest.

The sample taken for sequencing was PBMCs. This chain uses TRBV7-3 with TRBJ1-5; D is unresolved. The source is a woman aged 40 to 50 in good health and CMV-seropositive. This chain's CDR3 is CASSFAYSNQPQHF. Here the CDR3 DNA reads TGTGCCAGCAGCTTTGCGTATAGCAATCAGCCCCAGCATTTT.